Below are 25 T cell receptor beta chains sequenced from a single sample in a study of T cell repertoires in cytomegalovirus infection. A single record per CDR3 protein comes from TCRdb applying MiXCR to the reads. Altogether roughly 990,000 distinct CDR3 sequences are present, roughly 30% being singletons, with the ten largest covering over 12%. Their specific antigens are unknown. Here the sequenced sample was cultured CD8+ T cells from PBMCs, taken from culture after CMV antigen stimulation. The receptors come from a human donor in good health (CMV status not recorded). Some clones in this sample may be carry-over from other donors' samples.

The sample holds one count of this clonotype. This may be a read error, as it is one base from a much larger clone. The V and J genes are TRBV27 and TRBJ1-4, with 8 bases aligning to TRBD1. Per germline, CDR1 MNHEY and CDR2 SMNVEV (reference sequence). The CDR3 sequence is 15 residues long. CDR3 in DNA: TGTGCCAACAGTTTATCAGGACAGGGCGCTGAAAAACTGTTTTTT. This encodes CANSLSGQGAEKLFF.

This clonotype was counted only a few times. The chain has TRBV6-2 or TRBV6-3 and TRBJ2-5; 13 bases agree with TRBD2. The CDR3 consists of 17 residues. Germline CDR1 MNHEY, CDR2 SVGEGT. V lost 2 bases, J lost 4 bases, and 7 bases stayed unmatched. Here the CDR3 reads CASSYGAGLAGRETQYF. The DNA for the CDR3 is TGTGCCAGCAGTTACGGCGCGGGACTAGCGGGGAGAGAGACCCAGTACTTC.

This clonotype was counted only a few times. The J gene is TRBJ1-3, the V gene TRBV7-9, with TRBD1 as a possible D gene (5 bases). Trimming took 1 base from V and 8 from J, leaving 18 bases between them. Germline V gene data show CDR1 as SEHNR and CDR2 as FQNEAQ (reference sequence). There are 16 residues in the CDR3. The DNA for the CDR3 is TGTGCCAGCAGCTTAGTTTCTGGGACCCTTCTGCACACCATATATTTT. Encoded protein: CASSLVSGTLLHTIYF. Looking up the rest from reference TRBV7-9 and TRBJ1-3 gives the full variable domain: DTGVSQNPRHKITKRGQNVTFRCDPISEHNRLYWYRQTLGQGPEFLTYFQNEAQLEKSRLLSDRFSAERPKGSFSTLEIQRTEQGDSAMYLCASSLVSGTLLHTIYFGEGSWLTVV.

This clonotype was counted between two and nine times. The chain employs TRBV10-1 and TRBJ2-1; 10 bases are a match to TRBD2. Germline trimming cut 1 base from V and 4 bases from J; bases unmatched to any gene: 7. The CDR3 totals 17 residues. CDR1 and CDR2 (germline): WNHNN, SYGVQD (reference sequence). The CDR3 coding sequence is TGCGCCAGCAGTGAGTTGGGTCTAGCGGGGGATTACAATGAGCAGTTCTTC. Amino acids: CASSELGLAGDYNEQFF.

The V and J genes are TRBV7-9 and TRBJ1-3; D perhaps matches TRBD1 (6 bases). The V gene lost 5 bases and the J gene lost 4 bases, with 9 bases spanning the gap. Germline loops: CDR1 SEHNR, CDR2 FQNEAQ (reference sequence). This CDR3 has 13 amino acids. CDR3 sequence (DNA): TGTGCCAGCAGCCCAGGGGTGGGAAACACCATATATTTT. As protein: CASSPGVGNTIYF.

Note on this clonotype: The junction departs from the called germline gene at one end, perhaps through a read error. J is TRBJ2-2 and V is TRBV7-6; no reliable D call. The CDR3 length is 16 residues. The germline gives CDR1 SGHVS, CDR2 FNYEAQ. CDR3 loop: CASSANVRAHTGELFF. CDR3 in DNA: TGTGCTAGCAGCGCAAATGTGCGTGCCCACACCGGGGAGCTGTTTTTT.

The V and J genes are TRBV7-4 and TRBJ1-4; D may be TRBD1 (6 bases). The germline V and J ends were trimmed by 2 bases and 0 bases, with 13 bases remaining between them. CDR3 length equals 17 residues. Per the germline V gene, CDR1 is SGHVT and CDR2 is SQSDAQ. The CDR3 DNA follows: TGTGCCAGCAGCTTAAGGGGGGGCACCGCAACTAATGAAAAACTGTTTTTT. Protein: CASSLRGGTATNEKLFF.

Only a few counts were recorded for this clonotype. This rearrangement joins TRBV27 to TRBJ2-1; D call uncertain. The V and J ends lost 5 bases and 0 bases respectively, with 8 bases between them. The CDR3 runs 14 residues. CDR1 is MNHEY, CDR2 SMNVEV, per germline (reference sequence). The CDR3 here is CASSRISSYNEQFF. Here the CDR3 DNA reads TGTGCCAGCAGTCGGATCAGCTCCTACAATGAGCAGTTCTTC.

This chain connects TRBV12-3 or TRBV12-4 to TRBJ2-7, with D unclear. The CDR3 has 14 amino acids. V was pared by 5 bases and J by 7 bases, with 18 bases between. This CDR3 reads CASSHRALPLEQYF. DNA for the CDR3: TGTGCCAGCAGTCACCGGGCCCTCCCTTTGGAGCAGTACTTC.

In its sample, this clonotype was seen many times. The gene calls are TRBV6-2 or TRBV6-3 and TRBJ2-4; tentatively, D is TRBD1 (5 bases). CDR1 and CDR2 from the germline V gene are MNHEY and SVGEGT. The V and J ends lost 0 bases and 3 bases respectively, with 15 bases between them. This CDR3 comprises 17 residues. CDR3 coding DNA: TGTGCCAGCAGTTACTCGAGCAGGGCCATGGGCAAAAACATTCAGTACTTC. Translation: CASSYSSRAMGKNIQYF.

The chain employs TRBV28 and TRBJ2-1, with TRBD2 identical over 7 bases. Per the germline V gene, CDR1 is MDHEN and CDR2 is SYDVKM. This CDR3 is built from 11 residues. CDR3 residues: CATLGGGGQFF. The CDR3 DNA reads as TGTGCTACCCTCGGAGGCGGGGGACAGTTCTTC.

Only a few counts were recorded for this clonotype. The chain recombines TRBV12-3 or TRBV12-4 with TRBJ1-1, with D possibly matching TRBD1 (6 bases). CDR3 length: 11 residues. Trimming took 8 bases from V and 12 from J, leaving 16 bases between them. Here the CDR3 DNA reads TGTGCCAGCCTCGAACAGGGTAAAACTTTCTTT. Its translation is CASLEQGKTFF.

The chain couples TRBV10-3 to TRBJ1-2; 8 bases agree with TRBD1. J lost 6 bases, V lost 4 bases, and 10 bases had no gene match. The CDR3 runs 15 residues. Germline lookup yields CDR1 ENHRY and CDR2 SYGVKD. The CDR3 loop reads CAISVSGGNGDGYTF. CDR3 coding DNA: TGTGCCATCAGTGTGTCAGGGGGCAACGGTGATGGCTACACCTTC.

This chain connects TRBV12-5 to TRBJ2-7; 11 positions agree with TRBD1. V dropped 11 bases and J dropped 2; count of bases not matched to a gene: 5. Germline lookup yields CDR1 LGHNT and CDR2 FRNRAP. This CDR3 is built from 13 residues. The chain's CDR3 is CACGGQGAYEQYF. Here the CDR3 DNA reads TGTGCTTGCGGGGGACAGGGGGCCTACGAGCAGTACTTC. Using reference TRBV12-5 and TRBJ2-7 for the parts outside the CDR3, the full variable domain is DARVTQTPRHKVTEMGQEVTMRCQPILGHNTVFWYRQTMMQGLELLAYFRNRAPLDDSGMPKDRFSAEMPDATLATLKIQPSEPRDSAVYFCACGGQGAYEQYFGPGTRLTVT.

The CDR3 DNA sequence: TGTGCCAGCAGCTTAGAAAGTTGGAATGAGCAGTTCTTC. It encodes CASSLESWNEQFF. The J gene is TRBJ2-1, the V gene TRBV11-2; D unclear. The V gene's germline CDR1 is SGHAT and CDR2 FQNNGV. The CDR3 has 13 residues. V was pared by 0 bases and J by 7 bases, with 7 bases between.

This chain joins TRBV7-2 and TRBJ1-2; TRBD1 matches at 8 bases. With V trimmed by 4 bases and J by 4 bases, 11 bases remained unmatched. This CDR3 has 16 amino acids. CDR1 is SGHTA and CDR2 is FQGNSA in the germline V gene. CDR3 nucleotide sequence: TGTGCCAGCAGCTCCGGGGCAGGGGGCCGTCTCTATGGCTACACCTTC. Its translation: CASSSGAGGRLYGYTF.

Only a few counts were recorded for this clonotype. The chain joins TRBV7-9 to TRBJ1-1; D is unclear. Looked up from germline, CDR1 is SEHNR and CDR2 is FQNEAQ (reference sequence). Deletions cut 4 bases from V and 0 bases from J, with 6 bases between. The length of the CDR3 is 13 residues. CDR3: CASSSHMNTEAFF. In nucleotides, the CDR3 is TGTGCCAGCAGCTCGCACATGAACACTGAAGCTTTCTTT.

This clonotype was seen a handful of times. The chain employs TRBV9 and TRBJ2-7; D gene unclear. This CDR3 is 14 amino acids long. Trimming pared 0 bases from V and 1 base from J, leaving 8 bases between. The germline V gene has CDR1 SGDLS and CDR2 YYNGEE. The CDR3 protein is CASSVAAGSYEQYV. In nucleotides, the CDR3 is TGTGCCAGCAGCGTAGCTGCCGGATCCTACGAGCAGTACGTC.

This clonotype was picked up a small number of times. The chain uses TRBV6-6 and TRBJ1-1; D unresolved. The germline gives CDR1 MNHNY, CDR2 SVGAGI (reference sequence). Between the trimmed V and J ends, which lost 6 bases and 4 bases, there was a span of 24 bases. The length of the CDR3 is 17 residues. This chain's CDR3 is CASRASMYAPWGTEAFF. CDR3 sequence (DNA): TGTGCCAGCAGGGCCAGCATGTACGCACCCTGGGGCACTGAAGCTTTCTTT.

The V call is TRBV20-1, the J call TRBJ2-1; D may correspond to TRBD1 or TRBD2 (5 bases each). The CDR3 contains 15 residues. CDR1 and CDR2 from the germline V gene are DFQATT and SNEGSKA (reference sequence). With 5 bases removed from V and 3 bases from J, the gap between germline ends came to 17 bases. This CDR3 is CSAPGWGRHYNEQFF. The CDR3 nucleotides are TGCAGTGCTCCGGGGTGGGGGAGACACTACAATGAGCAGTTCTTC.

This rearrangement joins TRBV6-2 or TRBV6-3 to TRBJ2-1; 8 nucleotides agree with TRBD1. CDR1 MNHEY and CDR2 SVGEGT come from the germline V gene. This CDR3 region has 12 residues. V lost 5 bases and J lost 9; bases outside the gene matches: 3. In nucleotides, the CDR3 is TGTGCCAGCAGTCTCAGGGGGCTTGAGCAGTTCTTC. Translated, it gives CASSLRGLEQFF.

V gene TRBV18 combines with J gene TRBJ2-1, with D tentatively TRBD1 (6 bases). This CDR3 has 13 residues. Deletions cut 3 bases from V and 10 bases from J, with 13 bases between. Germline V gene sequence: CDR1 KGHSH, CDR2 LQKENI. CDR3 amino acids: CASSPGASDEQFF. The DNA of the CDR3 is TGTGCCAGCTCACCGGGGGCATCGGACGAGCAGTTCTTC.

The chain combines TRBV7-2 with TRBJ2-1, with D possibly matching TRBD1 (6 bases). The CDR3 covers 14 residues. CDR1 is SGHTA and CDR2 is FQGNSA in the germline V gene. V lost 4 bases and J 1 base, leaving 8 bases between the germline ends. CDR3 loop: CASSSTGSYNEQFF. Here the CDR3 DNA reads TGTGCCAGCAGCTCCACAGGGTCCTACAATGAGCAGTTCTTC.

In this sample, this clonotype turned up a few times. This chain uses TRBV7-8 with TRBJ1-1, with D uncertain. The CDR3 contains 12 residues. The germline V gene encodes CDR1 SGHVS and CDR2 FQNEAQ. V dropped 8 bases and J dropped 8 bases, with 15 bases sitting between them. Here the CDR3 DNA reads TGTGCCAGCGGTTCCGAGGGCCACGAAGCTTTCTTT. It is translated as CASGSEGHEAFF.

J is TRBJ2-7 and V is TRBV2; TRBD1 might be the D (6 bases). This CDR3 comprises 12 residues. The germline V and J ends were trimmed by 8 bases and 6 bases, with 14 bases remaining between them. CDR1 SNHLY and CDR2 FYNNEI come from the germline V gene. CDR3 sequence reads: CASLNRVSEQYF. The CDR3 region has the DNA TGTGCCAGCTTAAACAGGGTGAGCGAGCAGTACTTC.